The source of this T cell receptor (beta chain) is a study of post-analysis software for immune sequencing data. Study-level results: Compared with controls, patients had more of about five TRBV segments, including TRBV5-6, TRBV5-1 and TRBV20-1.

Turning to this clonotype: The antigen is not known.

Each TCR beta cDNA library carried unique molecular identifiers. From the PCR reads, TCRdb called clonotypes with MiXCR, one entry per CDR3 protein. The table shows 750,000 to 950,000 distinct CDR3 sequences, with roughly half occurring only once. Germline values: CDR1 SEHNR, CDR2 FQNEAQ (reference sequence). The CDR3 is made up of 15 amino acids. V was clipped by 4 bases and J by 0 bases, with 12 bases between them. The sequenced sample consisted of blood. The J gene is TRBJ1-1, the V gene TRBV7-9; D not resolved. This TCR was recovered from a girl aged 10 to 17 with multiple sclerosis. The CDR3 spells CASSSRIGVNTEAFF. The DNA of the CDR3 is TGTGCCAGCAGCTCACGGATCGGGGTGAACACTGAAGCTTTCTTT. The whole variable domain, filled in from reference TRBV7-9 and TRBJ1-1, reads DTGVSQNPRHKITKRGQNVTFRCDPISEHNRLYWYRQTLGQGPEFLTYFQNEAQLEKSRLLSDRFSAERPKGSFSTLEIQRTEQGDSAMYLCASSSRIGVNTEAFFGQGTRLTVV.